These 14 T cell receptor beta chains were all obtained from the same sample, sequenced in a study of molecular identifiers for immune sequencing clone quantification. MiXCR was run by TCRdb on the PCR reads, yielding one entry per CDR3 protein. The sample contains around 470,000 distinct CDR3 sequences, about 22% of which appear only once. Sequencing was performed on naive CD8+ T cells from blood, with Jurkat cell RNA spiked in. Subset given: FACS-sorted CD8+CD4-CCR7+CD45RA+ naive T cells. All receptors derive from a human donor in good health. Some libraries in this study had Jurkat cell RNA spiked in.

This clonotype has ten or more counts. The rearrangement links TRBV24-1 to TRBJ2-3, with 7 bases lining up with TRBD1. The CDR3 is 17 amino acids. From germline, CDR1 is KGHDR and CDR2 SFDVKD. With V trimmed by 4 bases and J by 4 bases, 13 bases remained unmatched. The CDR3 region is CATSEGTVTRLADTQYF. CDR3 bases: TGTGCCACCAGTGAGGGGACAGTGACTCGCTTAGCAGATACGCAGTATTTT.

This rearrangement joins TRBV7-9 to TRBJ2-1; D unclear. The CDR3 consists of 13 residues. Trimming took 5 bases from V and 3 from J, leaving 8 bases between them. CDR1 SEHNR and CDR2 FQNEAQ come from the germline V gene (reference sequence). CDR3: CASSRTDYNEQFF. CDR3 nucleotides: TGTGCCAGCAGCCGCACCGACTACAATGAGCAGTTCTTC.

This chain's CDR3 is CASSSRPTAYNREAFF. In DNA form, the CDR3 reads TGTGCCAGCAGCTCTAGACCGACGGCCTATAATCGGGAAGCTTTCTTT. The rearrangement uses TRBV9 and TRBJ1-1; D is unclear. V was shortened by 4 bases and J by 8 bases, with 24 bases between the two germline ends. Germline V gene sequence: CDR1 SGDLS, CDR2 YYNGEE. The CDR3 is made up of 16 amino acids.

The gene calls are TRBV6-2 or TRBV6-3 and TRBJ2-7, with TRBD2 matching 11 bases. This CDR3 region has 17 residues. Germline CDR1 MNHEY, CDR2 SVGEGT. The V and J ends lost 4 bases and 3 bases, in that order; junction bases with no gene match: 11. This CDR3 reads CASSSLQLAGVNYEQYF. The CDR3 DNA is TGTGCCAGCAGTTCCTTACAACTAGCGGGGGTCAACTACGAGCAGTACTTC.

This clonotype was seen at least ten times. This CDR3 reads CASSQDIGPNNEQFF. The CDR3 DNA reads TGCGCCAGCAGCCAAGATATTGGACCCAACAATGAGCAGTTCTTC. V gene TRBV4-3 combines with J gene TRBJ2-1; no definite D call. Germline lookup yields CDR1 LGHNA and CDR2 YSLEER. CDR3 length equals 15 residues. V lost 0 bases and J 5 bases, leaving 11 bases between the germline ends.

This clonotype was observed a handful of times. The chain links TRBV14 to TRBJ2-7; 7 nucleotides match TRBD2. The germline V gene has CDR1 SGHDN and CDR2 FVKESK. CDR3 length equals 16 residues. With V trimmed by 6 bases and J by 1 base, 12 bases remained unmatched. DNA for the CDR3: TGTGCCAGCAGTCAAATTTGGGGGAGGGGTTCCTACGAGCAGTACTTC. Translation gives CASSQIWGRGSYEQYF.

The chain's CDR3 is CASRGLNGEQYF. In DNA form, the CDR3 reads TGTGCCAGCCGGGGCTTAAACGGGGAGCAGTACTTC. The genes are TRBV7-9 and TRBJ2-7; D is possibly TRBD1 or TRBD2 (5 bases each). The V end lost 8 bases, the J end lost 7 bases, and 15 bases lay between the germline ends. The V gene's germline CDR1 is SEHNR and CDR2 FQNEAQ (reference sequence). The CDR3 has 12 amino acids.

DNA for the CDR3: TGTGCCAGTAGTACCAGGGTGTTGGGGAACACTGAAGCTTTCTTT. Translated, it gives CASSTRVLGNTEAFF. This chain links TRBV19 with TRBJ1-1, with D possibly matching TRBD1 (5 bases). CDR1 and CDR2 from the germline V gene are LNHDA and SQIVND (reference sequence). V lost 4 bases to trimming and J lost 1 base, with 13 bases between them. CDR3 length: 15 amino acids.

Worth noting for this clonotype: A read error may be the cause here, since a much bigger clone is one base away. V and J are TRBV7-9 and TRBJ1-2; D perhaps matches TRBD1 (5 bases). Looked up from germline, CDR1 is SEHNR and CDR2 is FQNEAQ (reference sequence). CDR3 size: 15 residues. This chain's CDR3 is CASSLVQQAADGCTF. CDR3 DNA: TGTGCCAGCAGCTTAGTACAACAGGCAGCTGATGGCTGCACCTTC.

With respect to this clonotype: An end of the junction does not agree with germline; a read error may underlie this. The V call is TRBV4-3, the J call TRBJ1-2, with D tentatively TRBD1 (6 bases). Looked up from germline, CDR1 is LGHNA and CDR2 is YSLEER. The CDR3 runs to 14 residues. The CDR3 coding sequence is TGCGCCAGCAGCCAAGGACAGGCCAACTGTGGCTACACCTTC. Translating it yields CASSQGQANCGYTF.

The chain employs TRBV12-3 or TRBV12-4 and TRBJ2-1; D may be TRBD1 or TRBD2 (6 bases each). V was trimmed by 10 bases and J by 8 bases, leaving 21 bases between them. CDR3 length: 14 residues. For the CDR3, the DNA is TGTGCCACTCACCGTGGGGGCGGGGACGATGAGCAGTTCTTC. Protein sequence: CATHRGGGDDEQFF.

The sample holds many counts of this clonotype. The chain joins TRBV28 to TRBJ2-3; TRBD1 might be the D (5 bases). Per the germline V gene, CDR1 is MDHEN and CDR2 is SYDVKM. The CDR3 runs 16 residues. V dropped 3 bases and J dropped 4 bases, with 17 bases sitting between them. CDR3 amino acids: CASSFSQGAMADTQYF. CDR3 coding DNA: TGTGCCAGCAGTTTCTCCCAGGGTGCAATGGCAGATACGCAGTATTTT. Complete variable domain (other parts from reference TRBV28 and TRBJ2-3): DVKVTQSSRYLVKRTGEKVFLECVQDMDHENMFWYRQDPGLGLRLIYFSYDVKMKEKGDIPEGYSVSREKKERFSLILESASTNQTSMYLCASSFSQGAMADTQYFGPGTRLTVL.

Points on this clonotype: A much larger clone sits a single nucleotide away, making a read error possible. V usage is TRBV30 and J usage is TRBJ2-7; 7 bases are a match to TRBD1. The germline V gene has CDR1 GTSNPN and CDR2 SVGIG (reference sequence). CDR3 size: 13 residues. V gave up 5 bases and J gave up 3 bases; unmatched junction bases: 7. The DNA of the CDR3 is TGTGCCTGGTGTCTGTCAGGGGGCTACGAGCAGTACTTC. Its translation is CAWCLSGGYEQYF. The full variable domain, its missing parts supplied by reference TRBV30 and TRBJ2-7, is SQTIHQWPATLVQPVGSPLSLECTVEGTSNPNLYWYRQAAGRGLQLLFYSVGIGQISSEVPQNLSASRPQDRQFILSSKKLLLSDSGFYLCAWCLSGGYEQYFGPGTRLTVT.

This clonotype has a handful of counts. Possible read error: a much larger clone is one base away. As the CDR3 is not closed by the conserved phenylalanine or tryptophan, this likely results from a read error. The chain carries TRBV12-3 or TRBV12-4 and TRBJ2-5; 7 positions match TRBD1. This CDR3 comprises 13 residues. V shed 6 bases and J 7 bases; nucleotides not matched to a gene: 8. In DNA, the CDR3 is TGTGCCAGCAGCCGGACAGGCGCCGGGACCCAGTACCTC. Protein: CASSRTGAGTQYL.